A selection of T cell receptor beta chains follows, all from one sample in a study of early T cells in non-severe SARS-CoV-2 infection. MiXCR, applied by TCRdb to the 5' RACE reads, yields one record per CDR3 protein. The sample yields around 27,000 distinct CDR3 sequences, 2.9% seen once. The sequencing sample was made of whole blood. These receptors were collected from an adult who was a healthcare worker with PCR-confirmed SARS-CoV-2 infection or an uninfected control (not recorded which). Both conserved end residues are part of each CDR3. The D gene is left open where the match is weak. For some rows the clone size is stated as once, few or many, or as a class when expanded; others skip it.

>TRBJ2-3|many|TRBD1|TRBV7-9
CASSKGQGGADTQYF
TGTGCCAGCAGCAAGGGACAGGGAGGCGCAGATACGCAGTATTTT
>TRBJ2-3|.|TRBD2|TRBV4-1
CASSPRLAGSESSTDTQYF
TGCGCCAGCAGCCCTCGACTAGCGGGGTCCGAATCCAGCACAGATACGCAGTATTTT
>TRBJ2-3|many|.|TRBV6-1
CASSDFPDHFTDTQYF
TGTGCCAGCAGTGACTTTCCGGATCATTTCACAGATACGCAGTATTTT
>TRBJ1-2|few|.|TRBV6-1
CASSPGQRNYGYTF
TGTGCCAGCAGCCCCGGACAGCGGAATTATGGCTACACCTTC
>TRBJ2-3|many|.|TRBV29-1
CSVDGGLTDTQYF
TGCAGCGTTGACGGGGGGCTCACAGATACGCAGTATTTT
>TRBJ1-5|many|TRBD1|TRBV5-1
CASSPSTGVNQPQHF
TGCGCCAGCAGCCCATCGACAGGGGTCAATCAGCCCCAGCATTTT
>TRBJ1-1|many|.|TRBV5-5
CASSLQTARAFF
TGTGCCAGCAGCCTACAAACGGCGAGGGCTTTCTTT
>TRBJ1-1|many|.|TRBV12-3/TRBV12-4
CASIRGRENTEAFF
TGTGCCAGCATCCGCGGAAGGGAGAACACTGAAGCTTTCTTT
>TRBJ1-5|many|.|TRBV7-2
CASSLIGGLSNQPQHF
TGTGCCAGCAGTCTCATTGGGGGGTTGAGCAATCAGCCCCAGCATTTT
>TRBJ1-1|many|.|TRBV19
CASSKGGRPNTEAFF
TGTGCCAGTAGTAAAGGGGGTCGACCGAACACTGAAGCTTTCTTT
>TRBJ1-1|many|.|TRBV7-9
CASSSYQLAEAFF
TGTGCCAGCAGCTCATACCAGCTGGCTGAAGCTTTCTTT
>TRBJ2-4|many|TRBD1|TRBV18
CASSPTGGNAKNIQYF
TGTGCCAGCTCACCAACAGGGGGCAACGCCAAAAACATTCAGTACTTC
>TRBJ2-2|many|TRBD2|TRBV6-4
CASSPDPVLSGAATGELFF
TGTGCCAGCTCACCTGACCCAGTCCTTAGCGGGGCAGCCACCGGGGAGCTGTTTTTT
>TRBJ1-2|many|.|TRBV12-3/TRBV12-4
CASSSTVYGYTF
TGTGCCAGCAGCTCTACCGTGTATGGCTACACCTTC
>TRBJ2-3|.|TRBD2|TRBV5-4
CASRTTSGSTDTQYF
TGTGCCAGCAGGACAACTAGCGGTAGCACAGATACGCAGTATTTT
>TRBJ1-6|medium-sized|.|TRBV27
CASSFRGFNSYNSPLHF
TGTGCCAGCAGTTTCCGAGGGTTTAACTCCTATAATTCACCCCTCCACTTT
>TRBJ2-2|many|TRBD1|TRBV20-1
CSAQQGARTGELFF
TGCAGTGCTCAGCAGGGGGCTCGGACCGGGGAGCTGTTTTTT
>TRBJ1-5|many|TRBD1|TRBV27
CASSLSQQGARNQPQHF
TGTGCCAGCAGTTTATCGCAACAGGGGGCGCGTAATCAGCCCCAGCATTTT
>TRBJ2-5|many|.|TRBV5-1
CASSRSPPLETQYF
TGCGCCAGCAGCCGGTCCCCACCTTTGGAGACCCAGTACTTC
>TRBJ2-5|many|.|TRBV3-1
CASSLYTTGSRETQYF
TGTGCCAGCAGCCTCTATACTACCGGGAGCCGAGAGACCCAGTACTTC
>TRBJ2-3|few|TRBD2|TRBV5-4
CASSTRTSGFGDTQYF
TGTGCCAGCAGCACCCGGACTAGCGGGTTCGGGGATACGCAGTATTTT
>TRBJ2-5|many|.|TRBV4-1
CASSQNTAGETQYF
TGCGCCAGCAGCCAAAACACTGCGGGGGAGACCCAGTACTTC
>TRBJ1-4|many|TRBD1|TRBV7-3
CASSEHGQGAPGEKLFF
TGTGCCAGCAGCGAACATGGACAGGGGGCCCCTGGTGAAAAACTGTTTTTT
>TRBJ2-2|many|TRBD2|TRBV7-8
CASSQSTWKSGATGELFF
TGTGCCAGCAGCCAAAGTACCTGGAAGAGCGGGGCCACCGGGGAGCTGTTTTTT
>TRBJ2-2|many|TRBD1|TRBV28
CASSRTGNTGELFF
TGTGCCAGCAGTCGGACAGGGAACACCGGGGAGCTGTTTTTT
>TRBJ2-1|many|.|TRBV6-2/TRBV6-3
CASSSTGSSYNEQFF
TGTGCCAGCAGCTCCACAGGGAGCTCCTACAATGAGCAGTTCTTC
>TRBJ2-4|.|.|TRBV28
CASSTEVLKNIQYF
TGTGCCAGCAGTACCGAGGTGCTTAAAAACATTCAGTACTTC
>TRBJ2-6|many|.|TRBV7-2
CASSLAWARMPNVLTF
TGTGCCAGCAGCTTAGCATGGGCGCGAATGCCCAACGTCCTGACTTTC
>TRBJ1-1|many|.|TRBV7-3
CASSSSKNTEAFF
TGTGCCAGCAGCTCGAGTAAAAACACTGAAGCTTTCTTT
>TRBJ1-4|many|.|TRBV12-3/TRBV12-4
CASSIDEKLFF
TGTGCCAGCAGTATCGATGAAAAACTGTTTTTT
>TRBJ2-3|many|.|TRBV7-9
CASSPRGPDTQYF
TGTGCCAGCAGCCCGAGGGGCCCAGATACGCAGTATTTT
>TRBJ2-2|many|TRBD2|TRBV5-1
CASSFGREGTGELFF
TGCGCCAGCAGCTTCGGCAGGGAGGGCACCGGGGAGCTGTTTTTT
>TRBJ2-1|few|.|TRBV12-3/TRBV12-4
CASSLGSGPNYNEQFF
TGTGCCAGCAGTCTAGGGAGCGGGCCAAACTACAATGAGCAGTTCTTC
>TRBJ2-3|medium-sized|.|TRBV2
CASSGVTGPSTDTQYF
TGTGCCAGCAGTGGGGTGACAGGTCCCTCCACAGATACGCAGTATTTT
>TRBJ2-1|medium-sized|.|TRBV12-3/TRBV12-4
CASSFLAGAGEQFF
TGTGCCAGCAGTTTTCTTGCGGGGGCGGGTGAGCAGTTCTTC
>TRBJ2-3|many|.|TRBV5-1
CASRPGHHTDTQYF
TGCGCCAGCCGACCGGGACACCACACAGATACGCAGTATTTT
>TRBJ1-5|many|.|TRBV4-1
CASSLLPLRDQPQHF
TGCGCCAGCAGCCTGCTCCCCCTTAGGGATCAGCCCCAGCATTTT
>TRBJ1-2|many|TRBD1|TRBV27
CASSFSPDRAGYTF
TGTGCCAGCAGTTTTTCTCCGGACAGGGCTGGCTACACCTTC
>TRBJ2-3|many|.|TRBV7-3
CASSSPGFSSPDTQYF
TGTGCCAGCAGCTCCCCGGGGTTCTCCTCCCCAGATACGCAGTATTTT
>TRBJ1-1|many|TRBD1|TRBV6-1
CASTKNLRGLGTEAFF
TGTGCCAGCACCAAAAACCTCAGGGGGCTAGGGACTGAAGCTTTCTTT
>TRBJ2-6|many|TRBD1|TRBV11-2
CASSRQGSGANVLTF
TGTGCCAGCAGCCGACAGGGTTCTGGGGCCAACGTCCTGACTTTC
>TRBJ2-1|few|.|TRBV7-8
CASSLGQDNEQFF
TGTGCCAGCAGCTTAGGACAGGACAATGAGCAGTTCTTC
>TRBJ1-1|many|.|TRBV7-9
CASRHNTEAFF
TGTGCCAGCAGACATAACACTGAAGCTTTCTTT
>TRBJ2-3|many|.|TRBV5-1
CASSLRGQKTDTQYF
TGCGCCAGCAGCTTGCGAGGACAGAAAACAGATACGCAGTATTTT
>TRBJ2-5|many|.|TRBV29-1
CSVTRDGGRETQYF
TGCAGCGTCACCCGGGACGGAGGGAGAGAGACCCAGTACTTC
>TRBJ1-1|many|.|TRBV5-4
CASSTPRVNTEAFF
TGTGCCAGCAGCACGCCACGGGTGAACACTGAAGCTTTCTTT
>TRBJ2-3|many|TRBD2|TRBV5-4
CASSSPSGGMRDTQYF
TGTGCCAGCAGCTCCCCTAGCGGGGGGATGAGGGATACGCAGTATTTT
>TRBJ1-3|medium-sized|.|TRBV6-5
CASSRAMSSGNTIYF
TGTGCCAGCAGTCGGGCCATGAGCTCTGGAAACACCATATATTTT
>TRBJ1-2|many|.|TRBV10-2
CASKMTEYGYTF
TGCGCCAGCAAAATGACGGAGTATGGCTACACCTTC
>TRBJ1-3|many|.|TRBV6-5
CASSPDFSYSGNTIYF
TGTGCCAGCAGTCCCGACTTCAGTTACTCTGGAAACACCATATATTTT
>TRBJ2-5|many|TRBD2|TRBV5-4
CASSSPGGGAETQYF
TGTGCCAGCAGCTCTCCGGGCGGGGGGGCCGAGACCCAGTACTTC
>TRBJ2-5|many|.|TRBV18
CASSPGAQETQYF
TGTGCCAGCTCACCGGGGGCCCAAGAGACCCAGTACTTC
>TRBJ1-2|many|.|TRBV6-5
CASSYSPAGRDGYTF
TGTGCCAGCAGTTACTCCCCGGCAGGGAGGGATGGCTACACCTTC
>TRBJ1-2|many|TRBD1|TRBV18
CASSKQGGNGYTF
TGTGCCAGCTCAAAACAGGGGGGGAATGGCTACACCTTC
>TRBJ1-5|many|.|TRBV19
CASSLQATLISNQPQHF
TGTGCCAGTAGTTTACAGGCGACCCTTATTAGCAATCAGCCCCAGCATTTT
>TRBJ2-1|many|TRBD2|TRBV20-1
CSARAGGLYNEQFF
TGCAGTGCTAGAGCGGGGGGGCTTTACAATGAGCAGTTCTTC
>TRBJ1-5|many|.|TRBV10-1
CASSESRRGANQPQHF
TGCGCCAGCAGTGAGTCGAGGAGGGGCGCCAATCAGCCCCAGCATTTT
>TRBJ2-1|many|TRBD1|TRBV14
CASSHRGRSYNEQFF
TGTGCCAGCAGCCACAGGGGGCGCTCCTACAATGAGCAGTTCTTC
>TRBJ2-1|many|.|TRBV3-2
CASSLTALGLYNEQFF
TGTGCCAGCAGCCTAACGGCGCTGGGCCTATACAATGAGCAGTTCTTC